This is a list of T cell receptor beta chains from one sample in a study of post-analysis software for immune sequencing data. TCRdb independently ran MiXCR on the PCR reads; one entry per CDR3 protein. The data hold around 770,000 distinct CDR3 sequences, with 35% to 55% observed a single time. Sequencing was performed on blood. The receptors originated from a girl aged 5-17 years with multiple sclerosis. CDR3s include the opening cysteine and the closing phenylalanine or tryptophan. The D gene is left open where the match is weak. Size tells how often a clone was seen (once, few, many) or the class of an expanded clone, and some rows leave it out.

cdr3_nt: TGTGCCAGTCGAGCTGGGGGAGGGCCGGACAATGAGCAGTTCTTC; cdr3_aa: CASRAGGGPDNEQFF; clone_size: NA; v_call: TRBV12-3/TRBV12-4; j_call: TRBJ2-1; d_call: TRBD2
cdr3_nt: TGCAGCGTCGAAACGCCGGGACAGGGAGACTATGGCTACACCTTC; cdr3_aa: CSVETPGQGDYGYTF; clone_size: NA; v_call: TRBV29-1; j_call: TRBJ1-2; d_call: TRBD1
cdr3_nt: TGCGCCAGCAGCTCCGGCGCGGGACTAGCGGGGTCCCAGTACTTC; cdr3_aa: CASSSGAGLAGSQYF; clone_size: NA; v_call: TRBV4-3; j_call: TRBJ2-5; d_call: TRBD2
cdr3_nt: TGTGCCAGCAGCCCCTGGGGGCTAGCGGCGTACAATGAGCAGTTCTTC; cdr3_aa: CASSPWGLAAYNEQFF; clone_size: NA; v_call: TRBV7-2; j_call: TRBJ2-1; d_call: NA
cdr3_nt: TGCGCCAGCAGCCGGGGACTAGCGGGAAAAGAGACCCAGTACTTC; cdr3_aa: CASSRGLAGKETQYF; clone_size: NA; v_call: TRBV5-1; j_call: TRBJ2-5; d_call: TRBD2
cdr3_nt: TGCAGAGTCTCGAGGACAGGGTGGTACGAGCAGTACTTC; cdr3_aa: CRVSRTGWYEQYF; clone_size: NA; v_call: TRBV20-1; j_call: TRBJ2-7; d_call: TRBD1
cdr3_nt: TGTGCCAGCAGTAAGAGGTTAGGACTAGCCGCGAAGGATACGCAGTATTTT; cdr3_aa: CASSKRLGLAAKDTQYF; clone_size: NA; v_call: TRBV27; j_call: TRBJ2-3; d_call: TRBD2
cdr3_nt: TGCAGTGTTATAAGCGGTTCCTACGAGCAGTACTTC; cdr3_aa: CSVISGSYEQYF; clone_size: NA; v_call: TRBV20-1; j_call: TRBJ2-7; d_call: NA
cdr3_nt: TGTGCCAGCAGCCCAAACATGAACACTGAAGCTTTCTTT; cdr3_aa: CASSPNMNTEAFF; clone_size: few; v_call: TRBV11-3; j_call: TRBJ1-1; d_call: NA
cdr3_nt: TGCAGTGCTAGAGTCGGTGGCGGCAGGGTGGCTTTCTTT; cdr3_aa: CSARVGGGRVAFF; clone_size: NA; v_call: TRBV20-1; j_call: TRBJ1-1; d_call: NA
cdr3_nt: TGTGCCACCAGTGATCCATCGGGACAGGAGGGCCAAGAGACCCAGTACTTC; cdr3_aa: CATSDPSGQEGQETQYF; clone_size: NA; v_call: TRBV24-1; j_call: TRBJ2-5; d_call: TRBD1
cdr3_nt: TGTGCCAGCAGTTTGGGCGGGGTCTTCACAGATACGCAGTATTTT; cdr3_aa: CASSLGGVFTDTQYF; clone_size: NA; v_call: TRBV27; j_call: TRBJ2-3; d_call: NA
cdr3_nt: TGCAGTGCTAGAGATAGGACTAGCGGGAGGGACGGCGAGCAGTACTTC; cdr3_aa: CSARDRTSGRDGEQYF; clone_size: NA; v_call: TRBV20-1; j_call: TRBJ2-7; d_call: TRBD2
cdr3_nt: TGTGCCAGCAACAGGGTGAACTACGAGCAGTACTTC; cdr3_aa: CASNRVNYEQYF; clone_size: NA; v_call: TRBV5-6; j_call: TRBJ2-7; d_call: NA
cdr3_nt: TGTGCCAGCAGCCCGAGGGGAGGGACAGTAAGTGCAGATACGCAGTATTTT; cdr3_aa: CASSPRGGTVSADTQYF; clone_size: NA; v_call: TRBV7-8; j_call: TRBJ2-3; d_call: NA
cdr3_nt: TGTGCCATCAGTGAGCGGCAGACCAACACTGAAGCTTTCTTT; cdr3_aa: CAISERQTNTEAFF; clone_size: few; v_call: TRBV10-3; j_call: TRBJ1-1; d_call: NA
cdr3_nt: TGCGCCAGCAGCCAAGTTTCCCACAGGGCCCCTTTTGAGCAGTACTTC; cdr3_aa: CASSQVSHRAPFEQYF; clone_size: NA; v_call: TRBV4-1; j_call: TRBJ2-7; d_call: NA
cdr3_nt: TGCGCCAGCAGCTTGTTAGGGCAGAACTATGGCTACACCTTC; cdr3_aa: CASSLLGQNYGYTF; clone_size: NA; v_call: TRBV5-1; j_call: TRBJ1-2; d_call: NA
cdr3_nt: TGCAGCGCTACTGTGAATGAAAAACTGTTTTTT; cdr3_aa: CSATVNEKLFF; clone_size: few; v_call: TRBV29-1; j_call: TRBJ1-4; d_call: NA
cdr3_nt: TGTGCCAGCTCCGGACAGAGCTACTTC; cdr3_aa: CASSGQSYF; clone_size: NA; v_call: TRBV2; j_call: TRBJ2-5; d_call: NA
cdr3_nt: TGTGCCAGCAGTTTAGAGCCGTCGGGGGGGACCCAGTACTTC; cdr3_aa: CASSLEPSGGTQYF; clone_size: few; v_call: TRBV12-3/TRBV12-4; j_call: TRBJ2-5; d_call: TRBD2
cdr3_nt: TGTGCCAGCAGTTTAAACCGACAGGGTGGGCGGTACTTC; cdr3_aa: CASSLNRQGGRYF; clone_size: NA; v_call: TRBV28; j_call: TRBJ2-7; d_call: TRBD1
cdr3_nt: TGTGCCAGCAGCCAAGCGAAGACTAGCGGGAGTGAAGATACGCAGTATTTT; cdr3_aa: CASSQAKTSGSEDTQYF; clone_size: NA; v_call: TRBV4-2; j_call: TRBJ2-3; d_call: TRBD2
cdr3_nt: TGTGCCAGCCTTTTAGAAGGGACAGAGGCCCACGAGCAGTACTTC; cdr3_aa: CASLLEGTEAHEQYF; clone_size: NA; v_call: TRBV27; j_call: TRBJ2-7; d_call: TRBD1
cdr3_nt: TGTGCTAGTGGGAAAGGGCAGTACTTC; cdr3_aa: CASGKGQYF; clone_size: NA; v_call: TRBV12-5; j_call: TRBJ2-5; d_call: NA
cdr3_nt: TGTGCCAGCAGCACCGGCCTTGGTTCAGATACGCAGTATTTT; cdr3_aa: CASSTGLGSDTQYF; clone_size: NA; v_call: TRBV7-2; j_call: TRBJ2-3; d_call: NA
cdr3_nt: TGTGCCAGCAGTCCCCATCTCCCCGGGACAGGTTCGTACGAGCAGTACTTC; cdr3_aa: CASSPHLPGTGSYEQYF; clone_size: few; v_call: TRBV12-3/TRBV12-4; j_call: TRBJ2-7; d_call: TRBD1
cdr3_nt: TGCAGTGCCGGGGCAGGGGGCGAGCAGTACTTC; cdr3_aa: CSAGAGGEQYF; clone_size: NA; v_call: TRBV20-1; j_call: TRBJ2-7; d_call: TRBD1
cdr3_nt: TGTGCCAGCAGCTTGAGGACAGGAGCCTTTAATTCACCCCTCCACTTT; cdr3_aa: CASSLRTGAFNSPLHF; clone_size: NA; v_call: TRBV7-2; j_call: TRBJ1-6; d_call: TRBD1
cdr3_nt: TGTGCCAGCACCCTGACTAGCGGGGGACACAATGAGCAGTTCTTC; cdr3_aa: CASTLTSGGHNEQFF; clone_size: NA; v_call: TRBV12-3/TRBV12-4; j_call: TRBJ2-1; d_call: TRBD2
cdr3_nt: TGTGCCATCAGCCGAGGAGATTTGGAGACCCAGTACTTC; cdr3_aa: CAISRGDLETQYF; clone_size: few; v_call: TRBV10-3; j_call: TRBJ2-5; d_call: NA
cdr3_nt: TGTGCCAGCAGCAAAGAAGGCTACACCTTC; cdr3_aa: CASSKEGYTF; clone_size: few; v_call: TRBV21-1; j_call: TRBJ1-2; d_call: NA
cdr3_nt: TGTGCCAGCAGTCACGGGGGACGGATGAACACTGAAGCTTTCTTT; cdr3_aa: CASSHGGRMNTEAFF; clone_size: few; v_call: TRBV12-3/TRBV12-4; j_call: TRBJ1-1; d_call: NA
cdr3_nt: TGCAGCGTTGTCGGGGTTAACTCCTACGAGCAGTACTTC; cdr3_aa: CSVVGVNSYEQYF; clone_size: NA; v_call: TRBV29-1; j_call: TRBJ2-7; d_call: NA
cdr3_nt: TGTGCCAGCAGTGATATACGGGAGCAGTACTTC; cdr3_aa: CASSDIREQYF; clone_size: NA; v_call: TRBV6-1; j_call: TRBJ2-5; d_call: NA
cdr3_nt: TGTGCCAGCAGCTTCACGGGACAGCCCATAGAGACCCAGTACTTC; cdr3_aa: CASSFTGQPIETQYF; clone_size: NA; v_call: TRBV7-2; j_call: TRBJ2-5; d_call: TRBD1
cdr3_nt: TGTGCCAGCAGCTTAGGCGGGAGGGCCTTTGACAATGAGCAGTTCTTC; cdr3_aa: CASSLGGRAFDNEQFF; clone_size: few; v_call: TRBV7-3; j_call: TRBJ2-1; d_call: TRBD2
cdr3_nt: TGCGCCAGCAGCTTGGTGGGGACGGCTGAAGCTTTCTTT; cdr3_aa: CASSLVGTAEAFF; clone_size: NA; v_call: TRBV5-1; j_call: TRBJ1-1; d_call: NA
cdr3_nt: TGTGCCAGTAGCCCGGCTGGCAGGGAGGGTGAGCAGTTCTTC; cdr3_aa: CASSPAGREGEQFF; clone_size: once; v_call: TRBV19; j_call: TRBJ2-1; d_call: TRBD2
cdr3_nt: TGTGCCAGCAGCTTAGTTGGGGGATCCCAAGAGACCCAGTACTTC; cdr3_aa: CASSLVGGSQETQYF; clone_size: many; v_call: TRBV7-2; j_call: TRBJ2-5; d_call: NA
cdr3_nt: TGTGCCAGCAGTTGGACGGACTTCGGCTACACCTTC; cdr3_aa: CASSWTDFGYTF; clone_size: NA; v_call: TRBV12-3/TRBV12-4; j_call: TRBJ1-2; d_call: NA
cdr3_nt: TGTGCTAGCAGAGGCTCGACAGGCACCTCATCCAATCAGCCCCAGCATTTT; cdr3_aa: CASRGSTGTSSNQPQHF; clone_size: NA; v_call: TRBV6-1; j_call: TRBJ1-5; d_call: NA
cdr3_nt: TGTGCCAGCAGCCTAAGCCCCGGGGATCCCTACGAGCAGTACTTC; cdr3_aa: CASSLSPGDPYEQYF; clone_size: NA; v_call: TRBV2; j_call: TRBJ2-7; d_call: NA
cdr3_nt: TGCAGTGCTAGAGATCGCCGGGACAGAGAAGGTGGCTACACCTTC; cdr3_aa: CSARDRRDREGGYTF; clone_size: NA; v_call: TRBV20-1; j_call: TRBJ1-2; d_call: TRBD1